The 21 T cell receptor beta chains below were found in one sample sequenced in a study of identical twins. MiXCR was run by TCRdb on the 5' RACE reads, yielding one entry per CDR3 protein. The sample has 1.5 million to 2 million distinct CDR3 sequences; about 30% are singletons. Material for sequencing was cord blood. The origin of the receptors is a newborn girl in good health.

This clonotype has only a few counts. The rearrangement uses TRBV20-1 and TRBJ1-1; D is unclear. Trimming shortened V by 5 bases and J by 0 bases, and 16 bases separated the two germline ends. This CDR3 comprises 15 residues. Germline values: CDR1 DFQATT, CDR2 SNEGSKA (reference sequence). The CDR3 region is CSASHQGRMNTEAFF. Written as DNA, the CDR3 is TGCAGTGCTTCCCACCAAGGAAGAATGAACACTGAAGCTTTCTTT.

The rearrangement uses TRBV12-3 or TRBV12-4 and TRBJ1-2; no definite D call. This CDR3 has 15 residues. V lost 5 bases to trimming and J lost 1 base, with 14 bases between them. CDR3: CASSLPSTLNYGYTF. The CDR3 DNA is TGTGCCAGCAGTCTACCAAGTACCCTTAACTATGGCTACACCTTC.

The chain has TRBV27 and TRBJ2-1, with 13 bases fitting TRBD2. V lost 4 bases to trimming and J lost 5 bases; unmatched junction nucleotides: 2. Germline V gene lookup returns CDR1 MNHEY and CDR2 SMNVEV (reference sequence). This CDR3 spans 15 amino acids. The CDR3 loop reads CASSWGTSGNNEQFF. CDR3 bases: TGTGCCAGCAGTTGGGGGACTAGCGGGAACAATGAGCAGTTCTTC.

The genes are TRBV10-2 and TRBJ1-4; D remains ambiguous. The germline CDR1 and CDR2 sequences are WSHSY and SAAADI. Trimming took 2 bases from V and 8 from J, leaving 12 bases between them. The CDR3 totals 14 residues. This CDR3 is CASSEPGGKEKLFF. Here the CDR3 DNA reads TGCGCCAGCAGTGAGCCCGGAGGGAAGGAAAAACTGTTTTTT.

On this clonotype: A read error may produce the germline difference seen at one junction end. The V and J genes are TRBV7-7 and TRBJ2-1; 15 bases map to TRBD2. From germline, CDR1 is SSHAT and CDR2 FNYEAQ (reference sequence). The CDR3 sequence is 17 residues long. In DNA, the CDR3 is TGTGCTAGCAGCCCCCTGGGGACTAGCGGGAGGCATAATGAGCAGTTCTTC. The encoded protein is CASSPLGTSGRHNEQFF.

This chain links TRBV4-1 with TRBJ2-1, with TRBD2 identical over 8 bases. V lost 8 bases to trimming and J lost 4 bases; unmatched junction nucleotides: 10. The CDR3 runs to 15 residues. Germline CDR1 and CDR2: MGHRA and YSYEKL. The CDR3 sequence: CASARGPSGYNEQFF. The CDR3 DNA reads TGCGCCAGCGCTAGAGGGCCTAGCGGGTACAATGAGCAGTTCTTC.

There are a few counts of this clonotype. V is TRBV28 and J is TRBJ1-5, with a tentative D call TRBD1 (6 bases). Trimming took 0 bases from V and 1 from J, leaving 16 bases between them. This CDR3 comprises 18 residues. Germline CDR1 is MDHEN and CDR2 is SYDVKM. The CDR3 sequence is CASSLWGNRQESNQPQHF. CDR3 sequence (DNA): TGTGCCAGCAGTTTATGGGGGAACCGACAGGAGAGCAATCAGCCCCAGCATTTT.

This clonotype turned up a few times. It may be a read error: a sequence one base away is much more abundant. The CDR3 DNA reads as TGTGCCAGCAGCTTTACTAGCGACTCCTACAATGAGCAGTTCTTC. It translates to CASSFTSDSYNEQFF. The chain has TRBV7-9 and TRBJ2-1; TRBD2 agrees at 7 bases. The trim removed 3 bases at V and 0 bases at J, leaving 2 bases unmatched. Per germline, CDR1 SEHNR and CDR2 FQNEAQ (reference sequence). There are 15 residues in the CDR3. The entire variable domain, with the rest obtained from reference TRBV7-9 and TRBJ2-1, is as follows: DTGVSQNPRHKITKRGQNVTFRCDPISEHNRLYWYRQTLGQGPEFLTYFQNEAQLEKSRLLSDRFSAERPKGSFSTLEIQRTEQGDSAMYLCASSFTSDSYNEQFFGPGTRLTVL.

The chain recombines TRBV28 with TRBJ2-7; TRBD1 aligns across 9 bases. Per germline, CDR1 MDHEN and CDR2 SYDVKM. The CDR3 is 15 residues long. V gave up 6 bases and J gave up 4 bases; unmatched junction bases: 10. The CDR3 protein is CASRLPGQGRYEQYF. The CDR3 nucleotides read TGTGCCAGCAGACTACCGGGACAGGGAAGGTACGAGCAGTACTTC.

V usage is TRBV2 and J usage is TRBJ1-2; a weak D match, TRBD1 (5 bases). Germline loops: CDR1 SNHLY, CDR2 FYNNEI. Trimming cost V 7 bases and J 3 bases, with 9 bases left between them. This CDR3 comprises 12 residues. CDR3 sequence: CASTKQDYGYTF. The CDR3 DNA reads TGTGCCAGCACTAAACAGGACTATGGCTACACCTTC. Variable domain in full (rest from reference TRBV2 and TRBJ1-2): EPEVTQTPSHQVTQMGQEVILRCVPISNHLYFYWYRQILGQKVEFLVSFYNNEISEKSEIFDDQFSVERPDGSNFTLKIRSTKLEDSAMYFCASTKQDYGYTFGSGTRLTVV.

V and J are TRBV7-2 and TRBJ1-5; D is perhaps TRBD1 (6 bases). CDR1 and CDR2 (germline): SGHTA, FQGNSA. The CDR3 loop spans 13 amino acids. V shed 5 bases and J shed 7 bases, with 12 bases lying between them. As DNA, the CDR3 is TGTGCCAGCAGCACCACCAGGGGCCAGCCCCAGCATTTT. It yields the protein CASSTTRGQPQHF. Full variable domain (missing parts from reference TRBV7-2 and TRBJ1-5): GAGVSQSPSNKVTEKGKDVELRCDPISGHTALYWYRQSLGQGLEFLIYFQGNSAPDKSGLPSDRFSAERTGGSVSTLTIQRTQQEDSAVYLCASSTTRGQPQHFGDGTRLSIL.

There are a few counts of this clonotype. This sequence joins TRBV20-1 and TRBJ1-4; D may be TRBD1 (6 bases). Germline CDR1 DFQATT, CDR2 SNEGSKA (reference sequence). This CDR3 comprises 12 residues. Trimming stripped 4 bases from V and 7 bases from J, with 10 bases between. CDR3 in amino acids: CSATRQVEKLFF. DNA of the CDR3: TGCAGTGCTACCCGACAGGTTGAAAAACTGTTTTTT.

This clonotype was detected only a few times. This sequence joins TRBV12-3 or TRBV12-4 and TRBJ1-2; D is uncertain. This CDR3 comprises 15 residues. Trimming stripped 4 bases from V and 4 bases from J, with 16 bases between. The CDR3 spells CASSSATTPSYGYTF. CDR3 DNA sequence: TGTGCCAGCAGTTCTGCCACCACACCTTCCTATGGCTACACCTTC.

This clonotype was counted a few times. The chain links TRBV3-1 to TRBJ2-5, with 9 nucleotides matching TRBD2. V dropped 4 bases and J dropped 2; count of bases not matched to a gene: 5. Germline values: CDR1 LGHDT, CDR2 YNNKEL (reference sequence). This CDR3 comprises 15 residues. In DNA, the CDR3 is TGTGCCAGCAGCCTCCTAGCGGGACAGCAAGAGACCCAGTACTTC. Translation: CASSLLAGQQETQYF.

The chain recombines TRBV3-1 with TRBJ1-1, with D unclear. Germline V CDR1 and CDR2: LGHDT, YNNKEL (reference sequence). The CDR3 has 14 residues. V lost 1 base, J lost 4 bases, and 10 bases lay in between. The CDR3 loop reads CASSQGTSGTEAFF. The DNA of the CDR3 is TGTGCCAGCAGCCAAGGAACCTCAGGCACTGAAGCTTTCTTT.

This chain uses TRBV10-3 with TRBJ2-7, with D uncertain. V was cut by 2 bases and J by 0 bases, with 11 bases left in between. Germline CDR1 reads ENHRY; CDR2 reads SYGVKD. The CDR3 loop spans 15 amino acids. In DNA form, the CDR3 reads TGTGCCATCAGTGAGCCCATTTGGAGCTCCTACGAGCAGTACTTC. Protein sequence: CAISEPIWSSYEQYF.

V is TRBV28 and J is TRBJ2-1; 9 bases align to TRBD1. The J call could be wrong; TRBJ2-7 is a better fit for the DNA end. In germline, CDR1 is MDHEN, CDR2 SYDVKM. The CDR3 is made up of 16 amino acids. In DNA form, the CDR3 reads TGTGCCAGCAGTTCCCCGACAGGGGGAGTCAACAATGAGCAGTACTTC. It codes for CASSSPTGGVNNEQYF.

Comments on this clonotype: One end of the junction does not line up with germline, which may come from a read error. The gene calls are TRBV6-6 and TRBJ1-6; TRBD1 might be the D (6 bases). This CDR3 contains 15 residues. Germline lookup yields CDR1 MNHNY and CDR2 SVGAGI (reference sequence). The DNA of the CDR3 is TGTGCCAGCAGTTGCTCCCCAGGGGAGAATTCACCCCCCCACTTT. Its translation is CASSCSPGENSPPHF.

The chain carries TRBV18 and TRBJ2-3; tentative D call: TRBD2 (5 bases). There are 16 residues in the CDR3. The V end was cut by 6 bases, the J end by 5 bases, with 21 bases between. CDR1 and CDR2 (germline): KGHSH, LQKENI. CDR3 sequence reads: CASSLTGIGEIDTQYF. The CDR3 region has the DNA TGTGCCAGCTCCTTGACCGGGATCGGAGAGATAGATACGCAGTATTTT.

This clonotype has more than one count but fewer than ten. The CDR3 DNA reads TGCAGTGCTAGATCGAGCGGGAGGACCTACTACAATGAGCAGTTCTTC. Residues: CSARSSGRTYYNEQFF. The chain joins TRBV20-1 to TRBJ2-1; 9 bases line up with TRBD2. The CDR3 is made up of 16 amino acids. V lost 2 bases to trimming and J lost 3 bases; unmatched junction nucleotides: 8. Germline V gene lookup returns CDR1 DFQATT and CDR2 SNEGSKA (reference sequence).

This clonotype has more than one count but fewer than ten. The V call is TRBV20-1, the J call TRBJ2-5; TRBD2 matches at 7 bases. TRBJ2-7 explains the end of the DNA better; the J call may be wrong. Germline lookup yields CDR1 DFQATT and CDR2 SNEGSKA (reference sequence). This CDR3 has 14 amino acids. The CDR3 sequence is CSARRSSGAHEQYF. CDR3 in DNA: TGCAGTGCTAGACGCTCTAGCGGAGCCCACGAGCAGTACTTC.